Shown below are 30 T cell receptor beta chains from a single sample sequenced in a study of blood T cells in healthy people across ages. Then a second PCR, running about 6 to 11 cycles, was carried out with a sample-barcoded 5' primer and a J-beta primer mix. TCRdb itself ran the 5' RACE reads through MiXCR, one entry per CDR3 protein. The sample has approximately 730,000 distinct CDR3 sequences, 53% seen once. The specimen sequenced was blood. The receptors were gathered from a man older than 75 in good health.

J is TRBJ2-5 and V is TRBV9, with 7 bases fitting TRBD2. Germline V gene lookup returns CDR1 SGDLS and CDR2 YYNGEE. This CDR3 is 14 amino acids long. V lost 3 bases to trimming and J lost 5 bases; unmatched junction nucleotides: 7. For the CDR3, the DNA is TGTGCCAGCAGCGGCGGCGGGAGTATGGAGACCCAGTACTTC. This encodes CASSGGGSMETQYF.

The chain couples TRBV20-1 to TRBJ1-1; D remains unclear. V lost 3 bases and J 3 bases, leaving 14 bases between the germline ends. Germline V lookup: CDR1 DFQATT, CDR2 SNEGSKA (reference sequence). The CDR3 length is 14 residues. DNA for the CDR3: TGCAGTGCTAGTGGCGAACTACGGCACACTGAAGCTTTCTTT. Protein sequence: CSASGELRHTEAFF.

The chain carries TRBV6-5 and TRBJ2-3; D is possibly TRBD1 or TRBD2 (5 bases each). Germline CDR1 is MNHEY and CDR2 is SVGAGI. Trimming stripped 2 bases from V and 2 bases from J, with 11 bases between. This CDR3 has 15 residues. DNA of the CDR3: TGTGCCAGCAGTTACGGGGGAGCTAACACAGATACGCAGTATTTT. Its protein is CASSYGGANTDTQYF.

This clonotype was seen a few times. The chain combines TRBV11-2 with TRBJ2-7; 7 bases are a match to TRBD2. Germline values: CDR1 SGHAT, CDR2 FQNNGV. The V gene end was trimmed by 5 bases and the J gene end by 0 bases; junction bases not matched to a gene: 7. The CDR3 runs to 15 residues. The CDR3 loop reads CASSRALADSYEQYF. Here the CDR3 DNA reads TGTGCCAGCAGCCGGGCTCTAGCGGACTCCTACGAGCAGTACTTC.

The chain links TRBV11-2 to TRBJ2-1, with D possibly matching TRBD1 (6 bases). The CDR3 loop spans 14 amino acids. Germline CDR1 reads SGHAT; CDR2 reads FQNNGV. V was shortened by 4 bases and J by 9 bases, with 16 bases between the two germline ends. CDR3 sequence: CASSSTQTGLEQFF. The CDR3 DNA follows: TGTGCCAGCAGCTCGACCCAGACAGGACTTGAGCAGTTCTTC. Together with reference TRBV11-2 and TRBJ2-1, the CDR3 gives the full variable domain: EAGVAQSPRYKIIEKRQSVAFWCNPISGHATLYWYQQILGQGPKLLIQFQNNGVVDDSQLPKDRFSAERLKGVDSTLKIQPAKLEDSAVYLCASSSTQTGLEQFFGPGTRLTVL.

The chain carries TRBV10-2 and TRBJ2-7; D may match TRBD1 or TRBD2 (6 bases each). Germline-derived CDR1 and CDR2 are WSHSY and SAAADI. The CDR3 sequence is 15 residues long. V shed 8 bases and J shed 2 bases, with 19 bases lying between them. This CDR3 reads CASSSRDSGAYEQYF. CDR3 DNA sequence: TGCGCCAGCTCCTCACGGGACTCAGGGGCCTACGAGCAGTACTTC.

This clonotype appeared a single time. CDR3 region: CSARDLERGEYEQYF. CDR3 coding DNA: TGCAGTGCTAGAGATCTCGAGCGGGGGGAGTACGAGCAGTACTTC. The chain is built from TRBV20-1 and TRBJ2-7; TRBD2 aligns across 9 bases. Germline trimming cut 0 bases from V and 4 bases from J; bases unmatched to any gene: 7. The length of the CDR3 is 15 residues. CDR1 is DFQATT and CDR2 is SNEGSKA in the germline V gene (reference sequence).

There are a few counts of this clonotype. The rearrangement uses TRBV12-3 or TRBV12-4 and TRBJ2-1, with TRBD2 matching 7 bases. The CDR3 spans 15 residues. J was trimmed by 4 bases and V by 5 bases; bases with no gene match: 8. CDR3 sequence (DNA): TGTGCCAGCAGTCCCCAGGGACTACCATACAATGAGCAGTTCTTC. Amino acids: CASSPQGLPYNEQFF.

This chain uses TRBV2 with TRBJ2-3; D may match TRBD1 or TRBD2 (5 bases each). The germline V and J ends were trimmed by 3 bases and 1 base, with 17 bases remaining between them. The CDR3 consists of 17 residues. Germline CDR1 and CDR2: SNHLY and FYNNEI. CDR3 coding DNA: TGTGCCAGCAGTGATGAGCAGCCCGGGGCAGGCACAGATACGCAGTATTTT. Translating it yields CASSDEQPGAGTDTQYF.

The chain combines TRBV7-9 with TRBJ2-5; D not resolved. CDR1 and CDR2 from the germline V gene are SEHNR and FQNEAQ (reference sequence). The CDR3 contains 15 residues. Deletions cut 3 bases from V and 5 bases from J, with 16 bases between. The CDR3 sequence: CASSFFPRAGETQYF. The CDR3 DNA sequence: TGTGCCAGCAGCTTCTTCCCCCGGGCCGGGGAGACCCAGTACTTC.

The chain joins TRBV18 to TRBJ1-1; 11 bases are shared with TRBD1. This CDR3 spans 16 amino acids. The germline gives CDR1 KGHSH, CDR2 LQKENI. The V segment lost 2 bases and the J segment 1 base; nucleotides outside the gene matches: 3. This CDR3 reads CASSPRTGGRNTEAFF. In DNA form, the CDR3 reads TGTGCCAGCTCACCAAGGACAGGGGGCAGGAACACTGAAGCTTTCTTT.

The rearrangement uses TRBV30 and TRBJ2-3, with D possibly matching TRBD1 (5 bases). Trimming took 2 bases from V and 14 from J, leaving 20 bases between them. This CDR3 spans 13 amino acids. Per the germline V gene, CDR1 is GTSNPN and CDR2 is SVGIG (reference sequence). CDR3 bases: TGTGCCTGGAGTTCCAACTCCGACAGATACGCGTATTTT. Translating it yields CAWSSNSDRYAYF.

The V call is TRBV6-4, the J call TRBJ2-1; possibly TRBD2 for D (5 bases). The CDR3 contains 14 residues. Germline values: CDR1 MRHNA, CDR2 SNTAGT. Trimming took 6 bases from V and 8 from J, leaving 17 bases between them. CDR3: CASSPGLGSDEQFF. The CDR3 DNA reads TGTGCCAGCAGCCCGGGCCTGGGGAGTGATGAGCAGTTCTTC.

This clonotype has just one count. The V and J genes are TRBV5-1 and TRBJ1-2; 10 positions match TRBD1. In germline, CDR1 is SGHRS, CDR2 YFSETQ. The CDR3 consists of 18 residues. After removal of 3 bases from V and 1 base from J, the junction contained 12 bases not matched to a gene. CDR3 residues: CASSSQRDRGGINYGYTF. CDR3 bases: TGCGCCAGCAGCTCTCAACGGGACAGGGGAGGCATTAACTATGGCTACACCTTC. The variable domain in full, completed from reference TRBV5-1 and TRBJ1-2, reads KAGVTQTPRYLIKTRGQQVTLSCSPISGHRSVSWYQQTPGQGLQFLFEYFSETQRNKGNFPGRFSGRQFSNSRSEMNVSTLELGDSALYLCASSSQRDRGGINYGYTFGSGTRLTVV.

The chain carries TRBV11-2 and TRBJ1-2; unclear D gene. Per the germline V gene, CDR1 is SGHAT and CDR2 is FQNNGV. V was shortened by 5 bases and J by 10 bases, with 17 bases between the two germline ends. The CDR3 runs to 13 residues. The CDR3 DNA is TGTGCCAGCAGCCGCCCGGTACTATACGACTACACCTTC. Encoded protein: CASSRPVLYDYTF.

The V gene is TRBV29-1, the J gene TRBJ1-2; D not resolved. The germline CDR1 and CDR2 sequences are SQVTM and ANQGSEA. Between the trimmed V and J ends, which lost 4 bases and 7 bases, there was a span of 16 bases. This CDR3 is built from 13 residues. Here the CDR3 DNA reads TGCAGCGTTGGGGCCCTTGAGGGTTCTGGCTACACCTTC. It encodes CSVGALEGSGYTF.

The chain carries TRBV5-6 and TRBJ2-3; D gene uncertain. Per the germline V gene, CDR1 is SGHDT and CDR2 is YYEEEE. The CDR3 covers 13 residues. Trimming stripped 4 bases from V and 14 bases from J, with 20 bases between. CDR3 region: CASSPRRHRYAYF. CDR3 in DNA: TGTGCCAGCAGCCCCCGACGGCACAGATACGCGTATTTT.

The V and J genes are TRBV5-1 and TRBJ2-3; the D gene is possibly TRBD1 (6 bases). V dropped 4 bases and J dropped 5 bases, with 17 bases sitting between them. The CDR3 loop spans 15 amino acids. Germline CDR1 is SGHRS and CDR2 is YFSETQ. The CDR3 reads CASSTQGKVQDTQYF. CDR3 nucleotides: TGCGCCAGCAGCACCCAGGGGAAGGTACAAGATACGCAGTATTTT.

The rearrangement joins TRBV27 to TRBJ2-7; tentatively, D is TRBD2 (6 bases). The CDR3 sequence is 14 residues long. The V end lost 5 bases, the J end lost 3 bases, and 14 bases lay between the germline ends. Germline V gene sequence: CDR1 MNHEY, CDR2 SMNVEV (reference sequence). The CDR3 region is CASSNSGPSYEQYF. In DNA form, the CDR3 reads TGTGCCAGCAGTAATAGCGGCCCTAGCTACGAGCAGTACTTC.

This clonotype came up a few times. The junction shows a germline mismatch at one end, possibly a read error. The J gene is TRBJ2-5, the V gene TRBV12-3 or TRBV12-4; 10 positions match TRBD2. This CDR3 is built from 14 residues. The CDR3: CASSLAGAVETQYF. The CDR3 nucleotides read TGTGCCAGCAGTCTAGCGGGAGCCGTAGAGACCCAGTACTTC.

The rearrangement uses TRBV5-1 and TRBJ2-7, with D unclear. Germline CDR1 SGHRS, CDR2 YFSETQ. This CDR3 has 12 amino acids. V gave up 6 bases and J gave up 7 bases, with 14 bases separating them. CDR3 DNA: TGCGCCAGCAATCAGATACCCAATGAGCAGTACTTC. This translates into CASNQIPNEQYF.

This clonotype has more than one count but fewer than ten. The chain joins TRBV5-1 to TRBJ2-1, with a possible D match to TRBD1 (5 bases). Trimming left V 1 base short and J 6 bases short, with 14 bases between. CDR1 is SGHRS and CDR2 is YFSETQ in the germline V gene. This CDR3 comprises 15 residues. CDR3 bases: TGCGCCAGCAGCTTGCAGGGCTATGGCTCCAATGAGCAGTTCTTC. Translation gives CASSLQGYGSNEQFF.

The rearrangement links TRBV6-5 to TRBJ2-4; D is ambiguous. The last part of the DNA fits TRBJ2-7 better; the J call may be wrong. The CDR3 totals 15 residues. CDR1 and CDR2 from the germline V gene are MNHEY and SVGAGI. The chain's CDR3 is CASSRRAPSRDEQYF. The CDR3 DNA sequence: TGTGCCAGCAGCCGCCGGGCCCCAAGTCGGGACGAGCAGTACTTC.

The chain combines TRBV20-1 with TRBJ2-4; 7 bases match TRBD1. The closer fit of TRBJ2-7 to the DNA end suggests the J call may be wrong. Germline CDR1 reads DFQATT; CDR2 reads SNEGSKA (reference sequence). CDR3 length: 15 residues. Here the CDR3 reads CSASTTGRGKYEQYF. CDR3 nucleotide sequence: TGCAGTGCTAGTACCACCGGCAGGGGGAAGTACGAGCAGTACTTC.

CDR3 nucleotides: TGCAGTGCTCGCCCTCCGACTAGCGGGCTACAAGAGACCCAGTACTTC. Encoded protein: CSARPPTSGLQETQYF. The rearrangement uses TRBV20-1 and TRBJ2-5; 10 bases line up with TRBD2. The CDR3 contains 16 residues. J was trimmed by 2 bases and V by 5 bases; bases with no gene match: 11. Germline-derived CDR1 and CDR2 are DFQATT and SNEGSKA (reference sequence).

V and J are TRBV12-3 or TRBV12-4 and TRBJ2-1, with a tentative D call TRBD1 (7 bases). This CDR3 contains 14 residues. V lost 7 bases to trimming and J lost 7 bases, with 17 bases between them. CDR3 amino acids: CASTPWRGPNEQFF. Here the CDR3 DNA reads TGTGCCAGCACCCCTTGGAGGGGGCCGAATGAGCAGTTCTTC.

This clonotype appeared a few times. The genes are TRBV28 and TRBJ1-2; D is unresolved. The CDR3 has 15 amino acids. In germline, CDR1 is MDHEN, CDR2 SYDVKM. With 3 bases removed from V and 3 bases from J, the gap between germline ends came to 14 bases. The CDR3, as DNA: TGTGCCAGCAGTTTCGCGGCTGTTGGGGACTATGGCTACACCTTC. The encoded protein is CASSFAAVGDYGYTF.

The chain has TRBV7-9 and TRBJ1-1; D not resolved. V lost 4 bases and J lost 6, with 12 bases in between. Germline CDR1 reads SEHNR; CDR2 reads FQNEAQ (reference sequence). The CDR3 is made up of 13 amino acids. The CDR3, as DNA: TGTGCCAGCAGCTCCCCCAGAGGGCCTGAAGCTTTCTTT. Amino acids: CASSSPRGPEAFF.

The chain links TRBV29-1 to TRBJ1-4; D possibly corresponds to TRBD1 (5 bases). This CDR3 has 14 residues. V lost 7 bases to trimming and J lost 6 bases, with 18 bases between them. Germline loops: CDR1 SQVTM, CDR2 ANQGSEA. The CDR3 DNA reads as TGCAGCGCTGGCGGGGGACGGGGGGATGAAAAACTGTTTTTT. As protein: CSAGGGRGDEKLFF. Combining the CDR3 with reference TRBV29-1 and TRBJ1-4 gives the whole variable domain SAVISQKPSRDICQRGTSLTIQCQVDSQVTMMFWYRQQPGQSLTLIATANQGSEATYESGFVIDKFPISRPNLTFSTLTVSNMSPEDSSIYLCSAGGGRGDEKLFFGSGTQLSVL.

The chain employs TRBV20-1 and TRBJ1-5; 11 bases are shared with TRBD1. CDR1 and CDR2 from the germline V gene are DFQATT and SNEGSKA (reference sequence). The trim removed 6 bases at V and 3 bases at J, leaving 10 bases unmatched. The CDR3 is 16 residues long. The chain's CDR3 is CSAQDRGLLVNQPQHF. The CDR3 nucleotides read TGCAGTGCCCAGGACAGGGGGCTTTTGGTCAATCAGCCCCAGCATTTT.